Listed below are T cell receptor beta chains from one sample, sequenced in a study of vaccination effects on CD4 cells after COVID-19. These TCRs are of unknown antigen specificity. Data came from immunoSEQ multiplex PCR; TCRdb stores just in-frame clones and leaves some out. The sample carries about 24,000 clones, about 70% recorded once. This specimen consisted of CD4+ T cells from PBMCs cultured with HCoV-NL63 spike peptides, obtained before COVID-19 vaccination. The receptors stem from a human donor who received a COVID-19 vaccine. Each CDR3 is given with its conserved first and last residue. The D gene is left open where the match is weak. The size of a clone is reported for some rows only, either as once, few or many, or as a class for expanded clones.

TRBD1,once,TRBV10-2,TRBJ1-1,CASSQGVLDTEAFF,TGCGCCAGCAGTCAGGGGGTGTTAGACACTGAAGCTTTCTTT
NA,NA,TRBV2,TRBJ1-4,CASSDNGRANEKLFF,TGTGCCAGCAGTGATAATGGGAGGGCTAATGAAAAACTGTTTTTT
NA,NA,TRBV6-5,TRBJ2-5,CASSYFGGSETQYF,TGTGCCAGCAGTTACTTTGGGGGGAGTGAGACCCAGTACTTC
NA,few,TRBV6-5,TRBJ2-3,CASSYSGSTDTQYF,TGTGCCAGCAGTTACTCGGGTAGCACAGATACGCAGTATTTT
NA,few,TRBV2,TRBJ2-5,CASNRGGETQYF,TGTGCCAGCAACAGGGGAGGGGAGACCCAGTACTTC
NA,NA,TRBV21-1,TRBJ2-2,CASSERQYEAGELFF,TGTGCCAGCAGCGAGCGACAGTACGAAGCCGGGGAGCTGTTTTTT
NA,NA,TRBV6-5,TRBJ2-4,CASSYGVGTKNIQYF,TGTGCCAGCAGTTACGGGGTCGGGACCAAAAACATTCAGTACTTC
TRBD1,NA,TRBV7-9,TRBJ2-3,CASSGLRQGASGPDTQYF,TGTGCCAGCAGCGGCTTAAGACAGGGGGCGTCGGGTCCAGATACGCAGTATTTT
TRBD1,once,TRBV9,TRBJ1-1,CASSIGTVAIGEAFF,TGTGCCAGCAGCATAGGGACAGTGGCGATCGGTGAAGCTTTCTTT
NA,NA,TRBV7-9,TRBJ2-5,CASSTPQETQYF,TGTGCCAGCAGCACACCCCAGGAGACCCAGTACTTC
TRBD2,once,TRBV5-1,TRBJ2-3,CASGTILAGGLTDTQYF,TGCGCCAGCGGGACTATACTAGCGGGGGGCCTCACAGATACGCAGTATTTT
NA,few,TRBV7-9,TRBJ2-5,CASSLTAHSETQYF,TGTGCCAGCAGCTTAACGGCGCATTCGGAGACCCAGTACTTC
TRBD1,NA,TRBV7-8,TRBJ1-4,CASSTRTGGVGEKLFF,TGTGCCAGCAGCACGCGGACAGGGGGCGTCGGTGAAAAACTGTTTTTT
TRBD2,once,TRBV5-1,TRBJ2-6,CASSLASASGTRSGANVLTF,TGCGCCAGCAGCTTGGCGTCGGCTAGCGGGACCCGCTCTGGGGCCAACGTCCTGACTTTC
NA,NA,TRBV5-1,TRBJ1-6,CASSLESGGGNSPLHF,TGCGCCAGCAGCTTGGAGTCGGGGGGCGGAAATTCACCCCTCCACTTT
TRBD2,NA,TRBV5-4,TRBJ2-1,CASRLAGTRVNEQFF,TGTGCCAGCAGGTTAGCCGGGACTAGAGTCAATGAGCAGTTCTTC
NA,medium-sized,TRBV4-2,TRBJ1-3,CASSREADSSGNTIYF,TGTGCCAGCAGCCGGGAGGCAGACAGCTCTGGAAACACCATATATTTT
TRBD2,few,TRBV18,TRBJ2-5,CASSPRGLAMGETQYF,TGTGCCAGCTCACCGCGGGGACTAGCAATGGGGGAGACCCAGTACTTC
NA,NA,TRBV11-2,TRBJ1-2,CASSSLSRDGVGYTF,TGTGCCAGCAGCTCCCTGAGCCGGGACGGTGTAGGCTACACCTTC
NA,NA,TRBV19,TRBJ2-3,CASSIRSTQYF,TGTGCCAGTAGTATCCGTTCTACGCAGTATTTT
NA,NA,TRBV30,TRBJ2-2,CAWSGIRTVVSGELFF,TGTGCCTGGAGTGGGATTAGGACTGTTGTGTCCGGGGAGCTGTTTTTT
NA,NA,TRBV10-3,TRBJ2-2,CAIREQQNTGELFF,TGTGCCATCCGCGAACAGCAGAACACCGGGGAGCTGTTTTTT
NA,once,TRBV18,TRBJ1-4,CASSPRDGNEKLFF,TGTGCCAGCTCACCACGGGACGGTAATGAAAAACTGTTTTTT
TRBD2,NA,TRBV7-9,TRBJ2-7,CASSLLGPLAGAYEQYF,TGTGCCAGCAGCTTATTAGGTCCGCTAGCGGGGGCCTACGAGCAGTACTTC
NA,NA,TRBV7-9,TRBJ2-7,CASSGDGYEQYF,TGTGCCAGCAGCGGAGATGGATACGAGCAGTACTTC
NA,NA,TRBV6-5,TRBJ1-1,CASSNREVTEAFF,TGTGCCAGCAGTAACAGGGAGGTAACTGAAGCTTTCTTT
NA,once,TRBV30,TRBJ2-3,CAWSNLRLADTQYF,TGTGCCTGGAGTAATCTAAGGCTGGCAGATACGCAGTATTTT
NA,NA,TRBV3-1/TRBV3-2,TRBJ1-3,CASSLTGNSGNTIYF,TGTGCCAGCAGCCTGACAGGTAACTCTGGAAACACCATATATTTT
NA,NA,TRBV27,TRBJ2-7,CASSLDGGEQYF,TGTGCCAGCAGTTTGGACGGGGGCGAGCAGTACTTC
NA,NA,TRBV7-9,TRBJ1-2,CASSFPSDYGYTF,TGTGCCAGCAGCTTTCCATCCGACTATGGCTACACCTTC
NA,NA,TRBV5-1,TRBJ1-3,CASSLGQGGLNTIYF,TGCGCCAGCAGCTTGGGACAAGGAGGCTTAAACACCATATATTTT
TRBD2,NA,TRBV5-1,TRBJ2-5,CASSFSGGYEETQYF,TGCGCCAGCAGCTTTAGCGGGGGGTACGAAGAGACCCAGTACTTC
TRBD2,NA,TRBV5-1,TRBJ2-6,CASSSLAGNSGANVLTF,TGCGCCAGCAGCTCCTTAGCGGGAAACAGTGGGGCCAACGTCCTGACTTTC
NA,once,TRBV5-1,TRBJ2-4,CASSNPQGELYF,TGCGCCAGCAGCAATCCCCAGGGTGAATTGTACTTC
TRBD2,NA,TRBV5-1,TRBJ2-7,CASSFSGRRYEQYF,TGCGCCAGCAGCTTTAGCGGGAGGAGGTACGAGCAGTACTTC